One sample yielded the 23 T cell receptor beta chains listed below, sequenced in a study of blood T cell repertoires in COVID-19. TCRdb's copy holds only in-frame clones and misses some; the assay was immunoSEQ multiplex PCR. The data show about 150,000 clones, around 80% seen once. The sequencing sample was made of peripheral blood. Receptor source: a woman aged 45-60 years with acute or convalescent COVID-19.

The chain is built from TRBV3-1 (or the pseudogene TRBV3-2) and TRBJ1-6; 8 bases fit TRBD1. Germline assignment: CDR1 LGHDT and CDR2 YNNKEL (reference sequence). V was pared by 5 bases and J by 7 bases, with 7 bases of the junction left unmatched. The CDR3 extends over 15 amino acids. The CDR3 loop is CASSSRQGRNSPLHF. Here the CDR3 DNA reads TGTGCCAGCAGCTCCCGACAGGGGAGGAATTCACCCCTCCACTTT.

The V gene is TRBV12-3 or TRBV12-4, the J gene TRBJ2-1; D gene ambiguous. Trimming pared 2 bases from V and 5 bases from J, leaving 7 bases between. The CDR3 runs 13 residues. CDR3 bases: TGTGCCAGCAGTTTACCCCCCGACAATGAGCAGTTCTTC. Encoded protein: CASSLPPDNEQFF.

This chain joins TRBV3-1 (or the pseudogene TRBV3-2) and TRBJ1-1, with unresolved D. Trimming cost V 0 bases and J 11 bases, with 16 bases left between them. The germline CDR1 and CDR2 sequences are LGHDT and YNNKEL (reference sequence). The CDR3 spans 14 residues. The CDR3 reads CASSQESWQTFAFF. In DNA form, the CDR3 reads TGTGCCAGCAGCCAAGAGTCTTGGCAAACATTCGCTTTCTTT.

The chain carries TRBV10-3 and TRBJ1-3; D possibly corresponds to TRBD1 (5 bases). This CDR3 has 12 amino acids. Trimming took off 7 bases at V and 4 bases at J, with 8 bases between the two ends. Germline V CDR1 and CDR2: ENHRY, SYGVKD. The CDR3 DNA follows: TGTGCCATCACAGGGCTGGGAAACACCATATATTTT. Translating gives CAITGLGNTIYF.

The chain has TRBV30 and TRBJ1-4; D is uncertain. Germline values: CDR1 GTSNPN, CDR2 SVGIG (reference sequence). The V gene lost 0 bases and the J gene lost 4 bases, with 6 bases spanning the gap. CDR3 length: 13 residues. The CDR3 spells CAWSVRSNEKLFF. In DNA, the CDR3 is TGTGCCTGGAGTGTACGCAGTAATGAAAAACTGTTTTTT.

V and J are TRBV5-1 and TRBJ2-7, with D perhaps matching TRBD2 (6 bases). Germline V gene sequence: CDR1 SGHRS, CDR2 YFSETQ. This CDR3 comprises 15 residues. The V gene lost 5 bases and the J gene lost 2 bases, with 17 bases spanning the gap. The CDR3 DNA is TGCGCCAGCAGGGTTCTAGCGACCACTACCTACGAGCAGTACTTC. Amino acids: CASRVLATTTYEQYF.

The J gene is TRBJ2-1, the V gene TRBV7-2; D call uncertain. V was clipped by 5 bases and J by 0 bases, with 11 bases between them. CDR3 size: 15 residues. In germline, CDR1 is SGHTA, CDR2 FQGNSA. CDR3 bases: TGTGCCAGCAGCCGCGTTAGTGACTCCTACAATGAGCAGTTCTTC. It specifies CASSRVSDSYNEQFF.

This clone was seen a single time. V and J are TRBV29-1 and TRBJ2-7, with 9 bases matching TRBD1. V was pared by 6 bases and J by 4 bases, with 7 bases of the junction left unmatched. Germline CDR1 is SQVTM and CDR2 is ANQGSEA. CDR3 length equals 13 residues. The CDR3: CSVIQGAGYEQYF. The CDR3 coding sequence is TGCAGCGTGATACAGGGGGCTGGTTACGAGCAGTACTTC.

The CDR3 bases are TGTGCCAGCGCCACGGGGGGGACTAGCCCGGCCGAGCAGTACTTC. As protein: CASATGGTSPAEQYF. This sequence joins TRBV28 and TRBJ2-7, with TRBD2 matching 9 bases. The CDR3 extends over 15 amino acids. With V trimmed by 8 bases and J by 6 bases, 14 bases remained unmatched. Per germline, CDR1 MDHEN and CDR2 SYDVKM.

The V and J genes are TRBV6-5 and TRBJ1-2; the D gene is possibly TRBD1 (6 bases). CDR1 is MNHEY, CDR2 SVGAGI, per germline. The CDR3 length is 12 residues. V lost 4 bases, J lost 5 bases, and 8 bases lay in between. CDR3 nucleotide sequence: TGTGCCAGCAGTTCACAGGGTTATGGCTACACCTTC. Translated: CASSSQGYGYTF.

The chain uses TRBV3-1 (or the pseudogene TRBV3-2) and TRBJ2-5, with TRBD2 matching 9 bases. The V segment lost 3 bases and the J segment 2 bases; nucleotides outside the gene matches: 10. The CDR3 length is 17 residues. Germline V lookup: CDR1 LGHDT, CDR2 YNNKEL (reference sequence). The CDR3 sequence is CASSHLISGSGQETQYF. The CDR3 region has the DNA TGTGCCAGCAGCCATTTGATTAGCGGGAGCGGTCAAGAGACCCAGTACTTC.

CDR3 nucleotides: TGTGCCAGCAGCTTAAATAGCGTGGGCCCTATACCAATTGGTGAGCAGTTCTTC. It yields the protein CASSLNSVGPIPIGEQFF. This sequence joins TRBV7-2 and TRBJ2-1; D is possibly TRBD2 (5 bases). Germline CDR1 and CDR2: SGHTA and FQGNSA. This CDR3 has 18 amino acids. The ends were cut back, 2 bases at V and 9 bases at J, with 26 bases in the middle.

The gene calls are TRBV29-1 and TRBJ2-3; TRBD2 matches at 7 bases. The ends lost 5 bases at V and 6 bases at J; junction bases unmatched: 11. This CDR3 comprises 14 residues. Germline values: CDR1 SQVTM, CDR2 ANQGSEA. The CDR3 here is CSVSSGTSGDTQYF. For the CDR3, the DNA is TGCAGCGTTTCTAGCGGAACCTCCGGGGATACGCAGTATTTT.

The chain uses TRBV19 and TRBJ1-5, with 7 bases aligning to TRBD1. CDR1 LNHDA and CDR2 SQIVND come from the germline V gene (reference sequence). This CDR3 region has 15 residues. V dropped 4 bases and J dropped 4; count of bases not matched to a gene: 7. The CDR3 loop reads CASSTPGQRNQPQHF. For the CDR3, the DNA is TGTGCCAGTAGTACCCCGGGACAGAGAAATCAGCCCCAGCATTTT.

This sequence joins TRBV7-9 and TRBJ2-1; 10 bases are shared with TRBD2. The CDR3 totals 17 residues. Germline lookup yields CDR1 SEHNR and CDR2 FQNEAQ (reference sequence). After removal of 7 bases from V and 8 bases from J, the junction contained 17 bases not matched to a gene. DNA of the CDR3: TGTGCCAGCACCAAGGGGGGGAGCGGGAGGGCCGGCTATGAGCAGTTCTTC. This translates into CASTKGGSGRAGYEQFF.

The chain recombines TRBV5-4 with TRBJ2-5, with D uncertain. This CDR3 has 12 amino acids. Trimming removed 0 bases from V and 5 bases from J, with 5 bases in between. The germline V gene encodes CDR1 SGHNT and CDR2 YYREEE (reference sequence). The chain's CDR3 is CASSLAAETQYF. CDR3 in DNA: TGTGCCAGCAGCTTGGCAGCGGAGACCCAGTACTTC.

The chain uses TRBV24-1 and TRBJ1-2; 8 bases are a match to TRBD1. This CDR3 contains 14 residues. The V segment lost 9 bases and the J segment 0 bases; nucleotides outside the gene matches: 5. Germline V CDR1 and CDR2: KGHDR, SFDVKD. The CDR3 reads CATAPGGSNYGYTF. CDR3 sequence (DNA): TGTGCCACCGCCCCAGGGGGCTCTAACTATGGCTACACCTTC.

The chain couples TRBV19 to TRBJ2-1, with 10 bases fitting TRBD2. The CDR3 has 18 amino acids. The V gene end was trimmed by 5 bases and the J gene end by 2 bases; junction bases not matched to a gene: 12. The germline V gene has CDR1 LNHDA and CDR2 SQIVND (reference sequence). CDR3 amino acids: CASSVIPGLAFTYNEQFF. The CDR3 coding sequence is TGTGCCAGTAGTGTTATTCCGGGACTAGCGTTTACCTACAATGAGCAGTTCTTC.

V is TRBV7-3 and J is TRBJ2-1; TRBD2 agrees at 7 bases. The ends lost 3 bases at V and 4 bases at J; junction bases unmatched: 6. There are 15 residues in the CDR3. Germline V gives CDR1 SGHTA, CDR2 FQGTGA. The CDR3 spells CASSLSGTYYNEQFF. The CDR3 bases are TGTGCCAGCAGCTTGAGCGGGACGTATTACAATGAGCAGTTCTTC.

The rearrangement links TRBV4-2 to TRBJ2-3; possible D gene TRBD2, 5 bases. CDR1 is LGHNA, CDR2 YNFKEQ, per germline. The CDR3 sequence is 17 residues long. V was clipped by 5 bases and J by 6 bases, with 24 bases between them. CDR3 coding DNA: TGTGCCAGCAGCTCCCCGGTCGGGCTGCGCGGGCCGGATACGCAGTATTTT. Translated: CASSSPVGLRGPDTQYF.

This chain uses TRBV4-3 with TRBJ2-1; TRBD2 matches at 7 bases. After removal of 4 bases from V and 4 bases from J, the junction contained 10 bases not matched to a gene. The V gene's germline CDR1 is LGHNA and CDR2 YSLEER. This CDR3 is 16 amino acids long. The CDR3 region has the DNA TGCGCCAGCAGCCTCGGGGGAGCGGGGTTATACAATGAGCAGTTCTTC. Residues: CASSLGGAGLYNEQFF.

This clone was observed once. The chain carries TRBV28 and TRBJ1-5; D gene unclear. V gave up 6 bases and J gave up 4 bases, with 13 bases separating them. The CDR3 contains 14 residues. Germline V gives CDR1 MDHEN, CDR2 SYDVKM. The CDR3 loop reads CASSTPGGNQPQHF. The CDR3 DNA is TGTGCCAGCAGCACCCCAGGAGGGAATCAGCCCCAGCATTTT.

This rearrangement joins TRBV5-4 to TRBJ2-7; 12 nucleotides line up with TRBD2. J lost 2 bases, V lost 0 bases, and 6 bases had no gene match. CDR1 is SGHNT, CDR2 YYREEE, per germline (reference sequence). The CDR3 totals 17 residues. The CDR3 nucleotides read TGTGCCAGCAGCTTGGTCTCAGGGACTAGCGGGCCCTACGAGCAGTACTTC. Translating it yields CASSLVSGTSGPYEQYF.